The rows below give T cell receptor beta chains drawn from one sample of a study of cytomegalovirus exposure and HLA in healthy donors. TCRdb keeps only in-frame clones here, not all; method: immunoSEQ multiplex PCR. The sample contains approximately 89,000 clones, around 85% of which appear only once. The specimen sequenced was PBMCs. The receptor set was obtained from a man aged 35 to 55 in good health and CMV-seropositive. The CDR3 runs from the conserved cysteine through the conserved F or W. A D gene is named only where the DNA matches it firmly. Only part of the rows carry a size: once, few, many, or a class if the clone is expanded.

V	D	size	J	DNA	CDR3
TRBV7-8	.	.	TRBJ1-1	TGTGCCAGCAGCTTACTCAGTAACACTGAAGCTTTCTTT	CASSLLSNTEAFF
TRBV5-1	TRBD1	.	TRBJ2-7	TGCGCCAGCAGGCCGGGACAGGAGCCCTACGAGCAGTACTTC	CASRPGQEPYEQYF
TRBV7-9	TRBD1	.	TRBJ1-2	TGTGCCAGCAGCTCAGAGACAGGGATCCTCCGCTACACCTTC	CASSSETGILRYTF
TRBV28	TRBD2	.	TRBJ2-1	TGTGCCGTCTCGGGACTAGCGGGGGGCAATGAGCAGTTCTTC	CAVSGLAGGNEQFF
TRBV5-8	TRBD1	.	TRBJ2-1	TGTGCCAGCAGTCCCGGGACAGGGTACAATGAGCAGTTCTTC	CASSPGTGYNEQFF
TRBV6-1	.	.	TRBJ2-7	TGTGCCAGCCTTCTGTCGCAGGGACATTACGAGCAGTACTTC	CASLLSQGHYEQYF
TRBV20-1	.	.	TRBJ1-1	TGCAGTGCTAGGAAGAACAGGGAAGCTTTCTTT	CSARKNREAFF
TRBV18	.	.	TRBJ2-7	TGTGCCAGCTCCCAGGGGCCGGATCTCTCCTACGAGCAGTACTTC	CASSQGPDLSYEQYF
TRBV7-2	TRBD2	.	TRBJ2-1	TGTGCCAGCAGACGAGCGGGGGGGCCACGGGAGCAGTTCTTC	CASRRAGGPREQFF
TRBV6-1	TRBD1	.	TRBJ2-2	TGTGCCAGCAGTGCCACAGGGGGCTCCGGGGAGCTGTTTTTT	CASSATGGSGELFF
TRBV6-1	TRBD1	.	TRBJ2-7	TGTGCCAGCAGGTTGGACAGGGTGGTGTCCGAGCAGTACTTC	CASRLDRVVSEQYF
TRBV10-2	TRBD2	.	TRBJ2-7	TGCGCCAGCAGTGAATCACTAGCGGGATACGAGCAGTACTTC	CASSESLAGYEQYF
TRBV2	TRBD1	.	TRBJ1-2	TGTGCCAGCAAGACAGGGCCCTTGGGTTTTGGTGGCTACACCTTC	CASKTGPLGFGGYTF
TRBV9	TRBD2	.	TRBJ2-2	TGTGCCAGCAGCGTAGGACTAGCGGGAGTGAGGACCGGGGAGCTGTTTTTT	CASSVGLAGVRTGELFF
TRBV27	TRBD2	.	TRBJ2-5	TGTGCCAGCAGTCTAAATAGCGGGAGGCGGTTGGTGGAGACCCAGTACTTC	CASSLNSGRRLVETQYF
TRBV28	TRBD2	few	TRBJ2-7	TGTGCCAGCAGGCCTCATCGGGCGTCGCGGGAGGCCCCACGCTACGAGCAGTACTTC	CASRPHRASREAPRYEQYF
TRBV5-4	TRBD2	.	TRBJ2-1	TGTGCCAGCAGCTTGGTACTAGCGGGGGGGCCGAGGAATGAGCAGTTCTTC	CASSLVLAGGPRNEQFF
TRBV9	TRBD2	.	TRBJ2-1	TGTGCCAGCAGCGTAAACCCCTTAGCGGGTTTGGGGAGCTCCTACAATGAGCAGTTCTTC	CASSVNPLAGLGSSYNEQFF
TRBV4-1	.	.	TRBJ1-6	TGCGCCAGCAGCCAAACCCTCCGAGGGAGCTCCTATAATTCACCCCTCCACTTT	CASSQTLRGSSYNSPLHF
TRBV15	TRBD2	.	TRBJ2-3	TGTGCCACCAGCAGATCCTCGGGACTAGCGGGCACAGATACGCAGTATTTT	CATSRSSGLAGTDTQYF
TRBV9	TRBD2	.	TRBJ2-5	TGTGCCAGCAGCGTAGGGGGACTAGCGGGAGCGGGGGGTGAGACCCAGTACTTC	CASSVGGLAGAGGETQYF
TRBV12-2	.	few	TRBJ2-1	TGTGCAAGTCGCTTAAGTCTGTTCCGCGGCTCACCCTCCTACAATGAGCAGTTCTTC	CASRLSLFRGSPSYNEQFF